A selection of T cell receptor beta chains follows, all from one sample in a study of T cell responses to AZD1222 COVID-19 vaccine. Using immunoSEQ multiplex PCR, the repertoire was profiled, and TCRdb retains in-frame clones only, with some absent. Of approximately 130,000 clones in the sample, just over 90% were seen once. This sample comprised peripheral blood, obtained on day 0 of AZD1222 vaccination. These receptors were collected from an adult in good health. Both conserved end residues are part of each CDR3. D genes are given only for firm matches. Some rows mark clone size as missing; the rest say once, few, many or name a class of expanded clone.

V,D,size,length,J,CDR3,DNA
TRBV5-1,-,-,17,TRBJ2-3,CASSLGVSSRGTDTQYF,TGCGCCAGCAGCTTGGGAGTTTCCTCCCGCGGTACAGATACGCAGTATTTT
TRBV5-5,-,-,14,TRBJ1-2,CASSFGEEGYGYTF,TGTGCCAGCAGCTTCGGGGAAGAAGGGTATGGCTACACCTTC
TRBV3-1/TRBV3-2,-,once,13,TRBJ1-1,CASRGPADTEAFF,TGTGCCAGCAGAGGCCCGGCGGACACTGAAGCTTTCTTT
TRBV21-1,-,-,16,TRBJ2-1,CASSKVPPARVNEQFF,TGTGCCAGCAGCAAAGTACCCCCCGCACGGGTCAATGAGCAGTTCTTC
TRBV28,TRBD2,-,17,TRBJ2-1,CASSRGLAGPSYNEQFF,TGTGCCAGCAGTCGCGGACTAGCGGGCCCCTCCTACAATGAGCAGTTCTTC
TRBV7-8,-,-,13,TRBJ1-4,CASTIQTAEKLFF,TGTGCCAGCACCATTCAGACTGCCGAAAAACTGTTTTTT
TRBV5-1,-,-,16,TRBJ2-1,CASSSDRGIIGNEQFF,TGCGCCAGCAGCTCGGATAGAGGGATAATAGGGAATGAGCAGTTCTTC
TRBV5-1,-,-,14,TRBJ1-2,CASTYSGGGRGYTF,TGCGCCAGCACCTATTCGGGAGGGGGGCGAGGCTACACCTTC
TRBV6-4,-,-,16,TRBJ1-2,CASIHLIGGGGYGYTF,TGTGCCAGCATTCACTTGATTGGGGGCGGCGGCTATGGCTACACCTTC
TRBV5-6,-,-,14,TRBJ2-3,CASSTGMGRDTQYF,TGTGCCAGCAGCACTGGAATGGGGCGGGATACGCAGTATTTT
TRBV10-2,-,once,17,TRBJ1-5,CASSEVLGDGGNQPQHF,TGCGCCAGCAGTGAGGTGTTGGGGGACGGAGGGAATCAGCCCCAGCATTTT
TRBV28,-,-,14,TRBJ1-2,CASRATGFFYGYTF,TGTGCCAGCAGGGCTACAGGGTTTTTCTATGGCTACACCTTC
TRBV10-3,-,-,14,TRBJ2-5,CAIAVGGGRETQYF,TGTGCCATAGCCGTCGGAGGGGGGAGGGAGACCCAGTACTTC
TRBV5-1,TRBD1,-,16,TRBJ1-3,CASSPGQGFSGNTIYF,TGCGCCAGCAGCCCGGGACAGGGGTTCTCTGGAAACACCATATATTTT
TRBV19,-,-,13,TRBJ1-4,CASSIDYNEKLFF,TGTGCCAGTAGTATCGACTATAATGAAAAACTGTTTTTT
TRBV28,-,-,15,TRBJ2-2,CASSFSGTVTGELFF,TGTGCCAGCAGTTTTTCTGGGACCGTTACCGGGGAGCTGTTTTTT
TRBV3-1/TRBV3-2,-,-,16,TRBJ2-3,CASSQRKGQYTDTQYF,TGTGCCAGCAGCCAACGGAAGGGGCAATACACAGATACGCAGTATTTT
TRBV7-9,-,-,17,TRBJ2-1,CASSPRRGPSSYNEQFF,TGTGCCAGCAGCCCTCGTAGGGGCCCCAGCTCCTACAATGAGCAGTTCTTC
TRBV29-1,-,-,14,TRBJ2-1,CSVNPATKNNEQFF,TGCAGCGTTAATCCGGCGACAAAAAACAATGAGCAGTTCTTC
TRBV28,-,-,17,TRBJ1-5,CASSLPGTLSGNQPQHF,TGTGCCAGCAGTTTACCCGGGACCCTCTCGGGCAATCAGCCCCAGCATTTT
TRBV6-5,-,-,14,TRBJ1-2,CASSLMDRNYGYTF,TGTGCCAGCAGCCTTATGGACAGAAACTATGGCTACACCTTC
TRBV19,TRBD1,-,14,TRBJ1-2,CASSRDRYPYGYTF,TGTGCCAGTAGTAGGGACAGATATCCCTATGGCTACACCTTC
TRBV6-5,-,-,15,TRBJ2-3,CASSYGGRGADTQYF,TGTGCCAGCAGTTACGGGGGCAGGGGTGCAGATACGCAGTATTTT
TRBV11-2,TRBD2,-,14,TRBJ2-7,CASRPLAGGYEQYF,TGTGCCAGCCGGCCACTAGCGGGAGGATACGAGCAGTACTTC
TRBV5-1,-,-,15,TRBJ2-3,CASSVSHPSTDTQYF,TGCGCCAGCAGCGTATCCCACCCTAGCACAGATACGCAGTATTTT
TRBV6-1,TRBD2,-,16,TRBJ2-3,CASSVSSGAGTDTQYF,TGTGCCAGCAGTGTCAGCAGCGGGGCCGGCACAGATACGCAGTATTTT
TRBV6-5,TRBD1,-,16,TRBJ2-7,CASSSEAGTGHYEQYF,TGTGCCAGCAGTTCCGAGGCCGGGACAGGTCACTACGAGCAGTACTTC
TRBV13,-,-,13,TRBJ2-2,CASSLGNSGELFF,TGTGCCAGCAGCTTAGGGAATTCCGGGGAGCTGTTTTTT
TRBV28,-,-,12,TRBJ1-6,CASSLQGPPLHF,TGTGCCAGCAGCCTTCAGGGACCGCCCCTCCACTTT
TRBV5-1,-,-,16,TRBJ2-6,CASSFWSVIGANVLTF,TGCGCCAGCAGCTTCTGGTCGGTCATAGGGGCCAACGTCCTGACTTTC
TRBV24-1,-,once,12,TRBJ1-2,CATSDLEFGYTF,TGTGCCACCAGTGATTTAGAATTTGGCTACACCTTC
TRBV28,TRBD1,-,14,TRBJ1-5,CASRDTGGGQPQHF,TGTGCCAGCAGGGATACAGGGGGCGGGCAGCCCCAGCATTTT
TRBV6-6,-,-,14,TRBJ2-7,CASSYSGLAYEQYF,TGTGCCAGCAGTTACTCGGGATTAGCCTACGAGCAGTACTTC
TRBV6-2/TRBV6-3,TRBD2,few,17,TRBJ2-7,CASSYSISGGSSYEQYF,TGTGCCAGCAGTTACTCGATTAGCGGGGGAAGCTCCTACGAGCAGTACTTC
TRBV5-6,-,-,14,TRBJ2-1,CASSLRRRSNEQFF,TGTGCCAGCAGCTTGCGGCGTAGGAGTAATGAGCAGTTCTTC
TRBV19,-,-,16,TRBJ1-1,CASSIPRPSWNTEAFF,TGTGCCAGTAGTATCCCGCGTCCCTCCTGGAACACTGAAGCTTTCTTT
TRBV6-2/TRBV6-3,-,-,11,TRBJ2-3,CASSYPDTQYF,TGTGCCAGCAGTTACCCAGATACGCAGTATTTT
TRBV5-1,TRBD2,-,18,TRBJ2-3,CASSWGRGDSRPADTQYF,TGCGCCAGCAGCTGGGGGAGGGGCGATTCACGGCCGGCAGATACGCAGTATTTT
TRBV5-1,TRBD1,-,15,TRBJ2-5,CASSLDRGLRETQYF,TGCGCCAGCAGCTTGGACAGGGGGCTGAGGGAGACCCAGTACTTC
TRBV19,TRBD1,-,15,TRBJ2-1,CASSSRDSSYNEQFF,TGTGCCAGTAGTTCTCGGGACAGCTCCTACAATGAGCAGTTCTTC
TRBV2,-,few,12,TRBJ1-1,CASSEQGPEAFF,TGTGCCAGCAGTGAACAGGGCCCTGAAGCTTTCTTT
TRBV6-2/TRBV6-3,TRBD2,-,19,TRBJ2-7,CASSYPRTSGRDKSNEQYF,TGTGCCAGCAGTTACCCCAGGACTAGCGGGAGGGATAAATCCAACGAGCAGTACTTC
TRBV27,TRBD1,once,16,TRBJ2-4,CASSSGQGASRNIQYF,TGTGCCAGCAGTTCGGGACAGGGGGCCAGTAGAAACATTCAGTACTTC